The sequence of this T cell receptor beta chain was determined in a study of T cell responses to AZD1222 COVID-19 vaccine. This CDR3 region has 14 residues. V shed 4 bases and J 1 base; nucleotides not matched to a gene: 5. Germline V CDR1 and CDR2: SGHRS, YFSETQ. Study-wide results and limits: The donor cohort was predominantly white British with a female majority, and clonal diversity may have been underestimated. Spike as a whole was targeted by vaccine-associated CD4 TCRs, dominant at 160-218 and 743-854.

Only a few counts were recorded for this clone. The target antigen is unknown. Libraries were prepared by immunoSEQ multiplex PCR; TCRdb keeps only in-frame clonotypes and omits some of them. The repertoire includes about 140,000 clones, 80% to 90% of them detected once, and about 5.9% sits in the top ten. Material: peripheral blood, obtained on day 0 of AZD1222 vaccination. The chain couples TRBV5-1 to TRBJ2-7; 7 bases align to TRBD1. This TCR was sampled from an adult in good health. The CDR3 sequence: CASSEGQLSYEQYF. The CDR3 DNA reads TGCGCCAGCAGCGAGGGACAGCTATCCTACGAGCAGTACTTC.